A single sample is the source of the 14 T cell receptor beta chains below, sequenced in a study of blood T cell repertoires in COVID-19. Libraries were prepared by immunoSEQ multiplex PCR; TCRdb keeps only in-frame clonotypes and omits some of them. This sample has over 250,000 clones, with approximately 83% found just once. The material sequenced was peripheral blood. The source of these receptors is a human donor in a cohort sampled during active COVID-19.

The chain combines TRBV19 with TRBJ2-7; TRBD2 aligns across 7 bases. Unmatched junction bases numbered 0, after V lost 3 bases and J lost 1 base. The CDR3 runs 13 residues. Germline assignment: CDR1 LNHDA and CDR2 SQIVND (reference sequence). CDR3 protein: CASSIGGSYEQYF. CDR3 DNA: TGTGCCAGTAGTATCGGGGGGTCCTACGAGCAGTACTTC. The entire variable domain, with the rest obtained from reference TRBV19 and TRBJ2-7, is as follows: DGGITQSPKYLFRKEGQNVTLSCEQNLNHDAMYWYRQDPGQGLRLIYYSQIVNDFQKGDIAEGYSVSREKKESFPLTVTSAQKNPTAFYLCASSIGGSYEQYFGPGTRLTVT.

J is TRBJ2-7 and V is TRBV5-6, with TRBD1 identical over 7 bases. Germline V gene sequence: CDR1 SGHDT, CDR2 YYEEEE. Unmatched junction bases numbered 1, after V lost 4 bases and J lost 0 bases. There are 13 residues in the CDR3. In DNA form, the CDR3 reads TGTGCCAGCAGCACAGGGGACTCCTACGAGCAGTACTTC. Its translation is CASSTGDSYEQYF. Together with reference TRBV5-6 and TRBJ2-7, the CDR3 gives the full variable domain: DAGVTQSPTHLIKTRGQQVTLRCSPKSGHDTVSWYQQALGQGPQFIFQYYEEEERQRGNFPDRFSGHQFPNYSSELNVNALLLGDSALYLCASSTGDSYEQYFGPGTRLTVT.

This chain joins TRBV19 and TRBJ1-5; tentatively, D is TRBD1 (5 bases). Germline values: CDR1 LNHDA, CDR2 SQIVND (reference sequence). Trimming took 1 base from V and 6 from J, leaving 13 bases between them. The CDR3 runs to 15 residues. DNA for the CDR3: TGTGCCAGTAGTATAGGGCAGGGCTCTTCTCAGCCCCAGCATTTT. This codes for CASSIGQGSSQPQHF.

In its sample, this clone was seen a few times. The DNA for the CDR3 is TGCGCCAGCAGTGAGCGAGCGGGAGGGGCCTACGAGCAGTACTTC. It yields the protein CASSERAGGAYEQYF. This chain links TRBV10-2 with TRBJ2-7; 10 nucleotides match TRBD2. Per the germline V gene, CDR1 is WSHSY and CDR2 is SAAADI. The junction had 3 bases not matched to a gene; V was cut back by 2 bases and J by 2 bases. The CDR3 sequence is 15 residues long.

This chain uses TRBV28 with TRBJ2-7; 7 bases are a match to TRBD1. The J segment lost 1 base and the V segment lost 2 bases, leaving 2 bases of the junction unmatched. The CDR3 consists of 14 residues. Germline CDR1 is MDHEN and CDR2 is SYDVKM. DNA for the CDR3: TGTGCCAGCAGTTTAGAACAGGGGTCCTACGAGCAGTACTTC. Its protein is CASSLEQGSYEQYF.

The rearrangement uses TRBV19 and TRBJ2-1; the D gene is possibly TRBD2 (6 bases). Germline assignment: CDR1 LNHDA and CDR2 SQIVND (reference sequence). This CDR3 has 13 residues. V was pared by 8 bases and J by 7 bases, with 15 bases between. The CDR3 reads CASGVAGRNEQFF. In DNA form, the CDR3 reads TGTGCCAGTGGGGTGGCGGGACGGAATGAGCAGTTCTTC.

The rearrangement joins TRBV5-1 to TRBJ1-4; D is undetermined. Germline-derived CDR1 and CDR2 are SGHRS and YFSETQ. Trimming took 2 bases from V and 6 from J, leaving 11 bases between them. This CDR3 region has 14 residues. For the CDR3, the DNA is TGCGCCAGCAGCTTCGGGTCGGCGGATGAAAAACTGTTTTTT. This gives the protein CASSFGSADEKLFF.

This CDR3 is CASSPQGNEQFF. The CDR3 bases are TGTGCCAGCAGCCCACAGGGTAATGAGCAGTTCTTC. The V and J genes are TRBV2 and TRBJ2-1; a weak D match, TRBD1 (6 bases). The germline CDR1 and CDR2 sequences are SNHLY and FYNNEI. The CDR3 is 12 residues long. Trimming took 6 bases from V and 7 from J, leaving 10 bases between them.

This clone was detected once. The chain recombines TRBV4-1 with TRBJ1-4, with D perhaps matching TRBD1 (6 bases). Trimming cost V 0 bases and J 0 bases, with 11 bases left between them. Germline V gene data show CDR1 as MGHRA and CDR2 as YSYEKL. The CDR3 sequence is 17 residues long. CDR3 amino acids: CASSQEPGDATNEKLFF. CDR3 DNA sequence: TGCGCCAGCAGCCAAGAACCAGGGGACGCAACTAATGAAAAACTGTTTTTT.

The genes are TRBV5-1 and TRBJ1-5, with TRBD1 matching over 7 bases. Trimming took 4 bases from V and 2 from J; bases not matched to a gene: 6. Germline assignment: CDR1 SGHRS and CDR2 YFSETQ. There are 15 residues in the CDR3. The CDR3 coding sequence is TGCGCCAGCAGCGCAGACGGACAGGGCAATCAGCCCCAGCATTTT. Protein: CASSADGQGNQPQHF.

The chain is built from TRBV7-3 and TRBJ2-1, with 12 nucleotides matching TRBD2. Germline V gene sequence: CDR1 SGHTA, CDR2 FQGTGA. The CDR3 covers 18 residues. V dropped 1 base and J dropped 7; count of bases not matched to a gene: 11. CDR3 residues: CASSLRPPLAGGRNEQFF. CDR3 nucleotide sequence: TGTGCCAGCAGCTTAAGACCCCCACTAGCGGGAGGTAGGAATGAGCAGTTCTTC. The full variable domain, completed using reference TRBV7-3 and TRBJ2-1, is GAGVSQTPSNKVTEKGKYVELRCDPISGHTALYWYRQSLGQGPEFLIYFQGTGAADDSGLPNDRFFAVRPEGSVSTLKIQRTERGDSAVYLCASSLRPPLAGGRNEQFFGPGTRLTVL.

This chain joins TRBV10-3 and TRBJ2-3, with 9 bases identical to TRBD2. The CDR3 runs to 17 residues. Germline CDR1 and CDR2: ENHRY and SYGVKD. The ends lost 3 bases at V and 1 base at J; junction bases unmatched: 8. CDR3 in DNA: TGTGCCATCAGTGAAAACCCAGCGGGAGGCGGCACAGATACGCAGTATTTT. Residues: CAISENPAGGGTDTQYF.

The chain uses TRBV28 and TRBJ1-2; D possibly corresponds to TRBD1 (5 bases). The CDR3 is 14 residues long. CDR1 MDHEN and CDR2 SYDVKM come from the germline V gene. Trimming pared 3 bases from V and 4 bases from J, leaving 12 bases between. CDR3 protein: CASSLVGLGYGYTF. The CDR3 bases are TGTGCCAGCAGTTTGGTGGGGCTGGGCTATGGCTACACCTTC.

There are a few counts of this clone. This chain joins TRBV9 and TRBJ2-5, with 15 positions matching TRBD2. This CDR3 has 16 amino acids. With V trimmed by 4 bases and J by 5 bases, 6 bases remained unmatched. From germline, CDR1 is SGDLS and CDR2 YYNGEE. CDR3 nucleotides: TGTGCCAGCAGCCCCTCCGGGACTAGCGGGAGGGAGACCCAGTACTTC. Amino acid sequence: CASSPSGTSGRETQYF.